A selection of T cell receptor beta chains follows, all from one sample in a study of blood T cell repertoires in COVID-19. Here immunoSEQ multiplex PCR was the method, and the copy in TCRdb shows in-frame clones only, minus some. Of a few hundred thousand clones in the sample, roughly 90% were seen once. Sequences were obtained from peripheral blood. Receptor source: a woman aged 55-70 years with acute or convalescent COVID-19. Both conserved end residues are part of each CDR3. The order of the fields is CDR3 protein, CDR3 DNA, V gene, D gene, clone size, J gene. The D gene is left open where the match is weak. Clone sizes are given selectively: once, few, many, or a class where the clone is expanded.

CDR3 protein: CASSMGLAGDTDTQYF; CDR3 DNA: TGTGCCAGTAGTATGGGACTAGCGGGAGATACAGATACGCAGTATTTT; V gene: TRBV19; D gene: TRBD2; clone size: .; J gene: TRBJ2-3
CDR3 protein: CASSLQGLGTEAFF; CDR3 DNA: TGTGCCAGCAGCCTTCAGGGATTAGGCACTGAAGCTTTCTTT; V gene: TRBV7-3; D gene: .; clone size: .; J gene: TRBJ1-1
CDR3 protein: CASSLRAGAQETQYF; CDR3 DNA: TGTGCCAGCAGCTTGCGAGCGGGAGCACAAGAGACCCAGTACTTC; V gene: TRBV5-4; D gene: TRBD2; clone size: .; J gene: TRBJ2-5
CDR3 protein: CASTKTGTVNTEAFF; CDR3 DNA: TGTGCCAGTACTAAGACCGGGACAGTGAACACTGAAGCTTTCTTT; V gene: TRBV19; D gene: TRBD1; clone size: .; J gene: TRBJ1-1
CDR3 protein: CASSLLYEGAGYTF; CDR3 DNA: TGTGCCAGCAGTTTATTATACGAGGGGGCGGGCTACACCTTC; V gene: TRBV28; D gene: TRBD1; clone size: .; J gene: TRBJ1-2
CDR3 protein: CAIRDDETIPMGYTF; CDR3 DNA: TGTGCCATCAGGGATGATGAGACAATCCCCATGGGCTACACCTTC; V gene: TRBV10-3; D gene: .; clone size: .; J gene: TRBJ1-2
CDR3 protein: CASRGDRDIRDGYTF; CDR3 DNA: TGTGCCAGCAGGGGGGACCGGGACATAAGGGATGGCTACACCTTC; V gene: TRBV2; D gene: .; clone size: once; J gene: TRBJ1-2
CDR3 protein: CASSQTSAYYNEQFF; CDR3 DNA: TGTGCCAGCAGCCAGACTAGCGCCTACTACAATGAGCAGTTCTTC; V gene: TRBV3-1/TRBV3-2; D gene: TRBD2; clone size: once; J gene: TRBJ2-1
CDR3 protein: CASSLRGGSNYGYTF; CDR3 DNA: TGTGCCAGCAGCTTGCGGGGAGGGTCTAACTATGGCTACACCTTC; V gene: TRBV5-6; D gene: .; clone size: .; J gene: TRBJ1-2
CDR3 protein: CASSLGWQKETQYF; CDR3 DNA: TGTGCCAGCAGCTTAGGTTGGCAGAAGGAGACCCAGTACTTC; V gene: TRBV7-2; D gene: .; clone size: .; J gene: TRBJ2-5
CDR3 protein: CASSIGTGNEKLFF; CDR3 DNA: TGTGCCAGCAGCATTGGGACAGGGAATGAAAAACTGTTTTTT; V gene: TRBV6-5; D gene: TRBD1; clone size: .; J gene: TRBJ1-4
CDR3 protein: CASSFSVAGGSEAFF; CDR3 DNA: TGTGCCAGCAGTTTTTCGGTGGCAGGGGGGTCTGAAGCTTTCTTT; V gene: TRBV27; D gene: TRBD1; clone size: .; J gene: TRBJ1-1
CDR3 protein: CASSGGSGIGGELFF; CDR3 DNA: TGTGCCAGCAGTGGTGGTAGCGGGATTGGCGGGGAGCTGTTTTTT; V gene: TRBV2; D gene: TRBD2; clone size: .; J gene: TRBJ2-2
CDR3 protein: CASSLGDSNSPLHF; CDR3 DNA: TGCGCCAGCAGCTTGGGGGACAGTAATTCACCCCTCCACTTT; V gene: TRBV5-1; D gene: TRBD1; clone size: .; J gene: TRBJ1-6
CDR3 protein: CASSPLAGGPEEQYF; CDR3 DNA: TGTGCCAGCAGTCCCTTGGCTGGAGGGCCGGAAGAGCAGTACTTC; V gene: TRBV27; D gene: .; clone size: .; J gene: TRBJ2-7
CDR3 protein: CASSYSANEQFF; CDR3 DNA: TGTGCCAGCAGTTACAGCGCGAATGAGCAGTTCTTC; V gene: TRBV6-2/TRBV6-3; D gene: .; clone size: .; J gene: TRBJ2-1
CDR3 protein: CASSTYDRRTYGYTF; CDR3 DNA: TGTGCCAGCAGCACCTACGATCGGAGGACCTATGGCTACACCTTC; V gene: TRBV7-2; D gene: .; clone size: once; J gene: TRBJ1-2
CDR3 protein: CASTIRDRGYTGELFF; CDR3 DNA: TGTGCCAGTACCATTAGGGACAGGGGATACACCGGGGAGCTGTTTTTT; V gene: TRBV19; D gene: TRBD1; clone size: .; J gene: TRBJ2-2
CDR3 protein: CASSPEGGVTEAFF; CDR3 DNA: TGTGCCAGCAGCCCCGAGGGGGGGGTCACTGAAGCTTTCTTT; V gene: TRBV9; D gene: .; clone size: .; J gene: TRBJ1-1
CDR3 protein: CASSLTSGLAHNEQFF; CDR3 DNA: TGTGCCAGCAGCTTAACCTCCGGACTAGCGCACAATGAGCAGTTCTTC; V gene: TRBV7-8; D gene: TRBD2; clone size: .; J gene: TRBJ2-1
CDR3 protein: CATSDFPPGLEPYNEQFF; CDR3 DNA: TGTGCCACCAGTGATTTCCCGCCGGGACTAGAACCCTACAATGAGCAGTTCTTC; V gene: TRBV24-1; D gene: TRBD2; clone size: .; J gene: TRBJ2-1
CDR3 protein: CAISPGTGVSSPLHF; CDR3 DNA: TGTGCCATCAGCCCCGGGACAGGGGTGAGTTCACCCCTCCACTTT; V gene: TRBV10-3; D gene: TRBD1; clone size: .; J gene: TRBJ1-6
CDR3 protein: CASSLLRGGDETQYF; CDR3 DNA: TGTGCCAGCAGCTTATTACGGGGGGGCGATGAGACCCAGTACTTC; V gene: TRBV11-2; D gene: TRBD2; clone size: .; J gene: TRBJ2-5
CDR3 protein: CASSWGTSPNEKLFF; CDR3 DNA: TGTGCCAGCAGTTGGGGCACCTCCCCTAATGAAAAACTGTTTTTT; V gene: TRBV28; D gene: .; clone size: .; J gene: TRBJ1-4
CDR3 protein: CASSLERGKANTEAFF; CDR3 DNA: TGTGCCAGCAGCTTAGAACGGGGGAAGGCGAACACTGAAGCTTTCTTT; V gene: TRBV11-3; D gene: .; clone size: .; J gene: TRBJ1-1
CDR3 protein: CASSEFYTEAFF; CDR3 DNA: TGTGCCAGCAGTGAGTTCTACACTGAAGCTTTCTTT; V gene: TRBV25-1; D gene: .; clone size: once; J gene: TRBJ1-1
CDR3 protein: CASSGREPRDTQYF; CDR3 DNA: TGCGCCAGCAGCGGGAGGGAGCCCAGAGATACGCAGTATTTT; V gene: TRBV5-1; D gene: TRBD2; clone size: .; J gene: TRBJ2-3
CDR3 protein: CASRNRQLSNQPQHF; CDR3 DNA: TGCGCCAGCCGAAACCGACAGCTTAGCAATCAGCCCCAGCATTTT; V gene: TRBV5-1; D gene: .; clone size: .; J gene: TRBJ1-5
CDR3 protein: CASSEGPGSPQETQYF; CDR3 DNA: TGTGCCAGCAGTGAAGGGCCGGGGTCCCCTCAAGAGACCCAGTACTTC; V gene: TRBV2; D gene: .; clone size: .; J gene: TRBJ2-5
CDR3 protein: CASSFEQGGTEAFF; CDR3 DNA: TGTGCCAGCAGTTTCGAACAGGGGGGCACTGAAGCTTTCTTT; V gene: TRBV7-2; D gene: TRBD1; clone size: .; J gene: TRBJ1-1
CDR3 protein: CASSRAGGSYNEQFF; CDR3 DNA: TGTGCCAGTAGCCGAGCGGGGGGCTCCTACAATGAGCAGTTCTTC; V gene: TRBV19; D gene: TRBD2; clone size: .; J gene: TRBJ2-1
CDR3 protein: CASSPGTFNEKLFF; CDR3 DNA: TGTGCCAGCAGCCCCGGGACATTTAATGAAAAACTGTTTTTT; V gene: TRBV6-6; D gene: .; clone size: .; J gene: TRBJ1-4
CDR3 protein: CAISAPRQGGNTEAFF; CDR3 DNA: TGTGCCATCAGTGCACCCAGACAGGGGGGTAACACTGAAGCTTTCTTT; V gene: TRBV10-3; D gene: TRBD1; clone size: .; J gene: TRBJ1-1
CDR3 protein: CASSLIAGGSYNEQFF; CDR3 DNA: TGTGCCAGCAGCTTAATTGCGGGAGGCTCTTACAATGAGCAGTTCTTC; V gene: TRBV7-3; D gene: TRBD2; clone size: .; J gene: TRBJ2-1
CDR3 protein: CASSSWTGTTYEQYF; CDR3 DNA: TGTGCCAGCAGTTCCTGGACAGGGACGACCTACGAGCAGTACTTC; V gene: TRBV28; D gene: TRBD1; clone size: .; J gene: TRBJ2-7
CDR3 protein: CASSPSLATDTQYF; CDR3 DNA: TGTGCCAGCAGCCCTTCCCTAGCCACAGATACGCAGTATTTT; V gene: TRBV9; D gene: .; clone size: .; J gene: TRBJ2-3
CDR3 protein: CASSVIAGVGFRETQYF; CDR3 DNA: TGTGCCAGCAGCGTTATAGCGGGAGTGGGGTTTAGAGAGACCCAGTACTTC; V gene: TRBV9; D gene: TRBD2; clone size: .; J gene: TRBJ2-5
CDR3 protein: CASSIPGARGYTF; CDR3 DNA: TGTGCCAGTAGTATTCCAGGGGCGCGTGGCTACACCTTC; V gene: TRBV19; D gene: .; clone size: .; J gene: TRBJ1-2
CDR3 protein: CASRGGGDTQYF; CDR3 DNA: TGTGCCAGCAGGGGAGGTGGAGATACGCAGTATTTT; V gene: TRBV3-1/TRBV3-2; D gene: .; clone size: .; J gene: TRBJ2-3
CDR3 protein: CASSPATGGTEAFF; CDR3 DNA: TGTGCCAGCAGTCCGGCGACAGGGGGCACTGAAGCTTTCTTT; V gene: TRBV28; D gene: TRBD1; clone size: .; J gene: TRBJ1-1
CDR3 protein: CASSLTELAPLRLNTGELFF; CDR3 DNA: TGTGCCAGCAGCTTAACGGAACTAGCGCCGTTGCGCCTTAACACCGGGGAGCTGTTTTTT; V gene: TRBV7-3; D gene: TRBD2; clone size: .; J gene: TRBJ2-2
CDR3 protein: CASSAFEGQPQHF; CDR3 DNA: TGTGCCAGCAGTGCTTTCGAGGGTCAGCCCCAGCATTTT; V gene: TRBV27; D gene: .; clone size: .; J gene: TRBJ1-5
CDR3 protein: CASSRQQGASSYEQYF; CDR3 DNA: TGTGCCAGCAGCCGACAACAGGGGGCAAGCTCCTACGAGCAGTACTTC; V gene: TRBV4-2; D gene: TRBD1; clone size: .; J gene: TRBJ2-7
CDR3 protein: CASSFDSQETQYF; CDR3 DNA: TGTGCCAGCAGCTTCGACAGCCAAGAGACCCAGTACTTC; V gene: TRBV7-2; D gene: .; clone size: once; J gene: TRBJ2-5